The sequence of this TCR beta chain was determined in a study of blood T cell repertoires in COVID-19. Sequencing used immunoSEQ multiplex PCR; TCRdb keeps in-frame clones, though not all of them. Of roughly 300,000 clones listed, approximately 86% are singletons. Participants were aged about 18 to 100 years, lived in over 20 US areas, and enrolled virtually. This clonotype was obtained from a woman aged 40 to 50 with acute COVID-19. Sequenced: PBMCs or T cells enriched from blood (not recorded which).

CDR3 amino acids: CASSQQGRASYEQYF. Here the CDR3 DNA reads TGTGCCAGCAGCCAACAGGGGAGAGCTTCCTACGAGCAGTACTTC. The chain links TRBV3-1 (or the pseudogene TRBV3-2) to TRBJ2-7; tentative D call: TRBD1 (6 bases). V was pared by 2 bases and J by 1 base, with 12 bases between. This CDR3 is built from 15 residues. Germline V lookup: CDR1 LGHDT, CDR2 YNNKEL (reference sequence).